This TCR beta chain was sequenced during a study of shared clonotypes between healthy human individuals. Whole-study results and caveats: Unshared clonotypes carried lower generation probabilities than those common to all four donors.

The CDR3 length is 13 residues. V lost 5 bases, J lost 3 bases, and 4 bases stayed unmatched. CDR1 and CDR2 (germline): MNHEY, SMNVEV (reference sequence). This clone was seen a single time. Antigen specificity is unknown. TCRdb's table, derived via immunoSEQ multiplex PCR, lists solely in-frame clones and lacks some. The repertoire holds about 380,000 clones, with just over 95% as singletons. The sequence was obtained from a man aged 25-45 years in good health. This chain connects TRBV27 to TRBJ2-7; 7 bases agree with TRBD1. Sequenced sample: memory CD8+ T cells sorted from blood. As to subset: CD45RO+ cells pooled with CCR7-negative TemRA cells. The CDR3 here is CASSPWTGYEQYF. CDR3 bases: TGTGCCAGCAGTCCCTGGACAGGCTACGAGCAGTACTTC.